This T cell receptor beta chain was documented in a study of cytomegalovirus exposure and HLA in healthy donors. The CDR3 runs 13 residues. The germline V and J ends were trimmed by 9 bases and 3 bases, with 15 bases remaining between them. The germline V gene encodes CDR1 MNHNS and CDR2 SASEGT. The method was immunoSEQ multiplex PCR; TCRdb's version includes in-frame clones alone and lacks a portion of them. The sample contains approximately 220,000 clones, approximately 80% of which appear only once. The TCR comes from a woman aged 30 to 39 in good health and CMV-seropositive. The sample was PBMCs. The gene calls are TRBV6-1 and TRBJ2-7; TRBD2 might be the D (7 bases). The CDR3 nucleotides read TGTGCCAGTCGTGTGAGGGGGGGCTACGAGCAGTACTTC. This codes for CASRVRGGYEQYF.